These T cell receptor beta chains were read from a single sample in a study of early T cells in non-severe SARS-CoV-2 infection. TCRdb passed the 5' RACE reads through MiXCR, listing each CDR3 protein once. The sample lists roughly 75,000 distinct CDR3 sequences, 8.5% to 10% occurring once. The sample consisted of whole blood. Receptor source: an adult who was a healthcare worker with PCR-confirmed SARS-CoV-2 infection or an uninfected control (not recorded which). Each CDR3 is given with its conserved first and last residue. The D gene is left open where the match is weak. Only some rows state a clone size, as once, few, many or a class for expanded clones.

cdr3_nt: TGCGCCAGCAGGATGGCGCGGGAGGAATACGAGCAGTACTTC
cdr3_aa: CASRMAREEYEQYF
v_call: TRBV5-1
j_call: TRBJ2-7
d_call: TRBD2
clone_size: .

cdr3_nt: TGTGCCAGCAGCGAAGGACAGGGGGGCCGATGGCAAAAACTGTTTTTT
cdr3_aa: CASSEGQGGRWQKLFF
v_call: TRBV9
j_call: TRBJ1-4
d_call: TRBD1
clone_size: many

cdr3_nt: TGCGCCAGCAGCTTGGCCCCGAGTAGCACAGATACGCAGTATTTT
cdr3_aa: CASSLAPSSTDTQYF
v_call: TRBV5-1
j_call: TRBJ2-3
d_call: .
clone_size: once

cdr3_nt: TGTGCCAGCAGTCGGAACACCGGGGAGCTGTTTTTT
cdr3_aa: CASSRNTGELFF
v_call: TRBV5-1
j_call: TRBJ2-2
d_call: .
clone_size: many

cdr3_nt: TGTGCCAGCAGCGTAGCGCCGGGACAGGGTAGGGATGAGCAGTTCTTC
cdr3_aa: CASSVAPGQGRDEQFF
v_call: TRBV9
j_call: TRBJ2-1
d_call: TRBD1
clone_size: many

cdr3_nt: TGTGCCAGCAGCTTACCCCGGAGGCAGACGAACACCGGGGAGCTGTTTTTT
cdr3_aa: CASSLPRRQTNTGELFF
v_call: TRBV7-9
j_call: TRBJ2-2
d_call: .
clone_size: .

cdr3_nt: TGTGCCAGCAGTTTAACGCTACTCAGCGATGAGCAGTTCTTC
cdr3_aa: CASSLTLLSDEQFF
v_call: TRBV28
j_call: TRBJ2-1
d_call: .
clone_size: many

cdr3_nt: TGTGCCAGCTCACCAGGGACTTGGGGCACAGATACGCAGTATTTT
cdr3_aa: CASSPGTWGTDTQYF
v_call: TRBV18
j_call: TRBJ2-3
d_call: .
clone_size: .

cdr3_nt: TGTGCCAGCAGTCACTCTTTGAGGGGAAGCACAGATACGCAGTATTTT
cdr3_aa: CASSHSLRGSTDTQYF
v_call: TRBV2
j_call: TRBJ2-3
d_call: .
clone_size: .

cdr3_nt: TGTGCCAGCAGTTGGGCAGGGATCACAGATACGCAGTATTTT
cdr3_aa: CASSWAGITDTQYF
v_call: TRBV28
j_call: TRBJ2-3
d_call: .
clone_size: many

cdr3_nt: TGTGCCATCAGTGAGTATGGAGTGAGTTCCTTCACCGGGGAGCTGTTTTTT
cdr3_aa: CAISEYGVSSFTGELFF
v_call: TRBV10-3
j_call: TRBJ2-2
d_call: .
clone_size: few

cdr3_nt: TGTGCCAGCAGCACCATGTCCGGGAGGGCCGGTAATGAGCAGTTCTTC
cdr3_aa: CASSTMSGRAGNEQFF
v_call: TRBV11-2
j_call: TRBJ2-1
d_call: TRBD2
clone_size: .

cdr3_nt: TGTGCCAGCAGTGAATCAAGGACTCAGTACTTC
cdr3_aa: CASSESRTQYF
v_call: TRBV2
j_call: TRBJ2-5
d_call: .
clone_size: .

cdr3_nt: TGCAGCGTTGGGCGGCCTGAATACAATGAGCAGTTCTTC
cdr3_aa: CSVGRPEYNEQFF
v_call: TRBV29-1
j_call: TRBJ2-1
d_call: .
clone_size: few

cdr3_nt: TGTGCCAGCTCCCGTATAGGGGGCGCAAGGATCGGCACTGAAGCTTTCTTT
cdr3_aa: CASSRIGGARIGTEAFF
v_call: TRBV6-2/TRBV6-3
j_call: TRBJ1-1
d_call: TRBD1
clone_size: many

cdr3_nt: TGTGCCAGCAGTTTATCGACTGGGGCCAACGTCCTGACTTTC
cdr3_aa: CASSLSTGANVLTF
v_call: TRBV12-3/TRBV12-4
j_call: TRBJ2-6
d_call: .
clone_size: .

cdr3_nt: TGTGCCAGCAGTTCTCATCAGCCCCAGCATTTT
cdr3_aa: CASSSHQPQHF
v_call: TRBV12-3/TRBV12-4
j_call: TRBJ1-5
d_call: .
clone_size: many

cdr3_nt: TGTGCCAGCAGTTCGGCTACCACAGATACGCAGTATTTT
cdr3_aa: CASSSATTDTQYF
v_call: TRBV12-3/TRBV12-4
j_call: TRBJ2-3
d_call: .
clone_size: many

cdr3_nt: TGTGCCAGCAGGGGACTAGCGGAGTATTACGAGCAGTACTTC
cdr3_aa: CASRGLAEYYEQYF
v_call: TRBV27
j_call: TRBJ2-7
d_call: TRBD2
clone_size: many

cdr3_nt: TGTGCCAGCACCCATCGAGGGTCAGGGGTTCTCGGGGAGCTGTTTTTT
cdr3_aa: CASTHRGSGVLGELFF
v_call: TRBV12-3/TRBV12-4
j_call: TRBJ2-2
d_call: .
clone_size: many

cdr3_nt: TGTGCCAGCAGCCAAGACGGGCCGGGAGGGCCTTCCTTC
cdr3_aa: CASSQDGPGGPSF
v_call: TRBV4-2
j_call: TRBJ2-1
d_call: TRBD2
clone_size: few

cdr3_nt: TGTGCCAGCAGTGAAGTGGGACATCCCTACGAGCAGTACTTC
cdr3_aa: CASSEVGHPYEQYF
v_call: TRBV2
j_call: TRBJ2-7
d_call: .
clone_size: .

cdr3_nt: TGTGCCAGCAGTTTATCTGAGAATGAAAAACTGTTTTTT
cdr3_aa: CASSLSENEKLFF
v_call: TRBV12-3/TRBV12-4
j_call: TRBJ1-4
d_call: .
clone_size: few

cdr3_nt: TGTGCCAGCAGCGTAGGGCCAGCGGGAGTCTCCTACGAGCAGTACTTC
cdr3_aa: CASSVGPAGVSYEQYF
v_call: TRBV9
j_call: TRBJ2-7
d_call: TRBD2
clone_size: few

cdr3_nt: TGCGCCAGCAGCTTTCTAGCGGGAGGGCCCGGGGAGCTGTTTTTT
cdr3_aa: CASSFLAGGPGELFF
v_call: TRBV5-1
j_call: TRBJ2-2
d_call: TRBD2
clone_size: many

cdr3_nt: TGTGCCAGCAGCTTTGGACTAGCGGACACAGATACGCAGTATTTT
cdr3_aa: CASSFGLADTDTQYF
v_call: TRBV7-9
j_call: TRBJ2-3
d_call: TRBD2
clone_size: few